A selection of T cell receptor beta chains follows, all from one sample in a study of T cell clonotyping in hematopoietic cell transplantation. Using immunoSEQ multiplex PCR, the repertoire was profiled, and TCRdb retains in-frame clones only, with some absent. The table has approximately 9,000 clones, roughly 79% seen once. The sample in question was peripheral blood mononuclear cells, obtained 180 days after allogeneic stem cell transplant. All receptors come from a female patient aged 45-60 years who had an allogeneic stem cell transplant from a related donor, so the T cells may come from the graft donor. Some clones in this sample may be carry-over from other donors' samples. The CDR3 runs from the conserved cysteine through the conserved F or W. The D gene is left open where the match is weak. Expanded clones get a size class; other rows say once, few or many, or leave the size out.

V gene	J gene	clone size	D gene	CDR3 protein	CDR3 DNA
TRBV9	TRBJ1-4	medium-sized	NA	CASSGQHNEKLFF	TGTGCCAGCAGCGGACAGCATAATGAAAAACTGTTTTTT
TRBV5-6	TRBJ1-4	NA	NA	CASSLGTATNEKLFF	TGTGCCAGCAGCTTGGGAACAGCAACTAATGAAAAACTGTTTTTT
TRBV7-3	TRBJ2-2	NA	NA	CASSLGSNTGELFF	TGTGCCAGCAGCTTAGGTTCGAACACCGGGGAGCTGTTTTTT
TRBV11-2	TRBJ1-5	NA	NA	CASSLVGGQQPQHF	TGTGCCAGCAGCTTAGTAGGGGGGCAACAGCCCCAGCATTTT
TRBV6-6	TRBJ2-7	NA	NA	CASSYSRDEQYF	TGTGCCAGCAGTTACTCTAGAGACGAGCAGTACTTC
TRBV7-8	TRBJ2-6	NA	TRBD1	CASSPKRQGRSGANVLTF	TGTGCCAGCAGCCCAAAGCGACAGGGCCGATCTGGGGCCAACGTCCTGACTTTC
TRBV5-1	TRBJ1-6	NA	NA	CASSPTEGRNSPLHF	TGCGCCAGCAGCCCAACCGAGGGTCGCAATTCACCCCTCCACTTT
TRBV9	TRBJ1-3	medium-sized	NA	CASSVVGAANSGNTIYF	TGTGCCAGCAGCGTAGTGGGGGCCGCCAACTCTGGAAACACCATATATTTT
TRBV27	TRBJ1-5	NA	NA	CASSFGGGSNQPQHF	TGTGCCAGCAGTTTTGGGGGGGGTAGCAATCAGCCCCAGCATTTT
TRBV7-9	TRBJ1-1	NA	TRBD1	CAGEPTGVVRNTEAFF	TGTGCCGGAGAGCCGACAGGGGTGGTGAGAAACACTGAAGCTTTCTTT
TRBV27	TRBJ1-1	NA	NA	CASSPQGNTEAFF	TGTGCCAGCAGTCCCCAGGGGAACACTGAAGCTTTCTTT